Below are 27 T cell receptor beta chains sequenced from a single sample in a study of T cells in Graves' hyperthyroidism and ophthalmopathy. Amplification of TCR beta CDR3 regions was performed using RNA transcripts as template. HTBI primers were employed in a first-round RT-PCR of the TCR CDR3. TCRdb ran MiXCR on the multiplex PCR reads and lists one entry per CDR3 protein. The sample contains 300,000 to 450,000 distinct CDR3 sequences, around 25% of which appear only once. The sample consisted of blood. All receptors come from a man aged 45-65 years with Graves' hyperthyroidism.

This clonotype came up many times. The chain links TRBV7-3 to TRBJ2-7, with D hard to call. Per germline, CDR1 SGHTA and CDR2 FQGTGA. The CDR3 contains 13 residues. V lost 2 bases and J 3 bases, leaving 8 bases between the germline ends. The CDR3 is CASSLGADYEQYF. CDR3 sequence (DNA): TGTGCCAGCAGCTTAGGAGCCGACTACGAGCAGTACTTC.

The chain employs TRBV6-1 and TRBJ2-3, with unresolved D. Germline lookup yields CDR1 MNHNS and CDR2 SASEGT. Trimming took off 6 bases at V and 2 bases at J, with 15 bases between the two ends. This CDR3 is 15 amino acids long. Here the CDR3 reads CASRSSGRATDTQYF. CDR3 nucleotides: TGTGCCAGCAGATCTTCAGGCCGAGCCACAGATACGCAGTATTTT.

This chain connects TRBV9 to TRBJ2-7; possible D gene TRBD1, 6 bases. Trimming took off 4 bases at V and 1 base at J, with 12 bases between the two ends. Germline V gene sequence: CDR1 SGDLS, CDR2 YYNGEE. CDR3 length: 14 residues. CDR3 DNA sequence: TGTGCCAGCAGCCCAACCAGGGGATCCTACGAGCAGTACTTC. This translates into CASSPTRGSYEQYF.

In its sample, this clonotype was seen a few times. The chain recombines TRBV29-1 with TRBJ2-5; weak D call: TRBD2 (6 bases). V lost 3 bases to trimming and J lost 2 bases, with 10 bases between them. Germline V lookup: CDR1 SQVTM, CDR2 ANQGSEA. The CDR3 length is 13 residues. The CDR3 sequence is CSVDGGNQETQYF. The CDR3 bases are TGCAGCGTTGACGGGGGAAATCAAGAGACCCAGTACTTC.

The CDR3 region is CASSASYEQFF. Here the CDR3 DNA reads TGTGCCAGCAGCGCTAGCTACGAGCAGTTCTTC. The gene calls are TRBV9 and TRBJ2-7, with a tentative D call TRBD2 (5 bases). The DNA end lines up better with TRBJ2-1; the J call may be wrong. The CDR3 is 11 amino acids. Germline assignment: CDR1 SGDLS and CDR2 YYNGEE.

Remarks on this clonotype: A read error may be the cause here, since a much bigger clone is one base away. In nucleotides, the CDR3 is TGTGCCAGCAGTTACAGGGAAGGCGGCTACGAGCAGTACTTC. It specifies CASSYREGGYEQYF. This sequence joins TRBV28 and TRBJ2-7; D perhaps matches TRBD1 (6 bases). The CDR3 sequence is 14 residues long. Germline loops: CDR1 MDHEN, CDR2 SYDVKM. Trimming took 4 bases from V and 3 from J, leaving 13 bases between them.

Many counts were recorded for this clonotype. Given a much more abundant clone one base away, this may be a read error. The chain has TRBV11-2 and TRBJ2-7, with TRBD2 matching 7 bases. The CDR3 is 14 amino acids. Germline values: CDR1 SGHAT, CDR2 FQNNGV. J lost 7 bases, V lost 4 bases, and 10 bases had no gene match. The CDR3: CASSSTAGANEQYF. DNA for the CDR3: TGTGCCAGCAGCTCCACCGCGGGAGCTAATGAGCAGTACTTC.

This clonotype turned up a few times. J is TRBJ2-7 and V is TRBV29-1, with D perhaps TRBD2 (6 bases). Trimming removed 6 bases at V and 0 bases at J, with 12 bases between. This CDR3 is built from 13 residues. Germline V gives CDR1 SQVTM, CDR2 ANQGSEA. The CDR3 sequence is CSVTGSGSYEQYF. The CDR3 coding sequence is TGCAGCGTGACCGGTAGCGGCTCCTACGAGCAGTACTTC.

The CDR3 region is CSARDIPGELFF. DNA of the CDR3: TGCAGTGCTAGAGATATCCCCGGGGAGCTGTTTTTT. The chain is built from TRBV20-1 and TRBJ2-2; D is unclear. Trimming pared 0 bases from V and 6 bases from J, leaving 5 bases between. The CDR3 is 12 residues long. Germline V gives CDR1 DFQATT, CDR2 SNEGSKA (reference sequence).

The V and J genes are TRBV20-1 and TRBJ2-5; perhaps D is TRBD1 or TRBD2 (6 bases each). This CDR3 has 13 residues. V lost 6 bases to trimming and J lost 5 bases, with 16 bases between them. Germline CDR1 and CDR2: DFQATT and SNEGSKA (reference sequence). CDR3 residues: CSAKKSGGETQYF. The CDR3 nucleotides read TGCAGTGCCAAAAAATCCGGGGGCGAGACCCAGTACTTC.

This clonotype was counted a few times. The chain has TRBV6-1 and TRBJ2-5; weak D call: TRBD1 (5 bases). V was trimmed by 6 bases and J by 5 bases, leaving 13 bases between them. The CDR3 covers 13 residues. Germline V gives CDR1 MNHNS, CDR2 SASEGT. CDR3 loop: CASSQQAQETQYF. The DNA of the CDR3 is TGTGCCAGCAGCCAACAGGCCCAGGAGACCCAGTACTTC.

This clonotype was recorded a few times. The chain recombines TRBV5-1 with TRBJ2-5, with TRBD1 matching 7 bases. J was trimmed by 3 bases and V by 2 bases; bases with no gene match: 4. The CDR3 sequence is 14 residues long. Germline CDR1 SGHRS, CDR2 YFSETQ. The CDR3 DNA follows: TGCGCCAGCAGCTTCGGAGGACAGGAAGAGACCCAGTACTTC. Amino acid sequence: CASSFGGQEETQYF.

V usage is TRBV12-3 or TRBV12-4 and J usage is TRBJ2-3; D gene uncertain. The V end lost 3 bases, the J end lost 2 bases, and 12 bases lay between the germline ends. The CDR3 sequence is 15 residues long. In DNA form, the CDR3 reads TGTGCCAGCAGTTTCGGCGGCATCCTCACAGATACGCAGTATTTT. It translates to CASSFGGILTDTQYF.

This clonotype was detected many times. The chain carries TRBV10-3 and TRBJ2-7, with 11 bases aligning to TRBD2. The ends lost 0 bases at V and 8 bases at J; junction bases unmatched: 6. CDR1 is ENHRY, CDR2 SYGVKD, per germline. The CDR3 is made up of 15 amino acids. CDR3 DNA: TGTGCCATCAGTGAGTCCGTTAGCGGGAGGGTCCAGCAGTACTTC. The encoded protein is CAISESVSGRVQQYF.

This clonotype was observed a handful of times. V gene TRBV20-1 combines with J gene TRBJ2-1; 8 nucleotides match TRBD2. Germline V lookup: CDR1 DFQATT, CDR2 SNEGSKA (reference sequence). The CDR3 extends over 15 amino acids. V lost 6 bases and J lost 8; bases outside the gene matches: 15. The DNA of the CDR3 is TGCAGTGCCCCTCGTCCGGGACTAGGTCGAGATGAGCAGTTCTTC. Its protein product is CSAPRPGLGRDEQFF.

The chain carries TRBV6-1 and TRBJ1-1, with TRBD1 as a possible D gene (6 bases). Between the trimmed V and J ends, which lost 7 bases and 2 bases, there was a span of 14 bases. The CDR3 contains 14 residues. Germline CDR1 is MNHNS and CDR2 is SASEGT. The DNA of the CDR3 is TGTGCCAGCACTCCGGGGACAACCAACACTGAAGCTTTCTTT. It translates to CASTPGTTNTEAFF.

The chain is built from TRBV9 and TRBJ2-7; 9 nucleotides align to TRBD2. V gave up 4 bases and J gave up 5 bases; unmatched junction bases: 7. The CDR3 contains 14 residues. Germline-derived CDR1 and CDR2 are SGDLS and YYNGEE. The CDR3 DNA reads TGTGCCAGCAGCCAGAGCGCTAGCGGGGACGAGCAGTACTTC. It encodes CASSQSASGDEQYF. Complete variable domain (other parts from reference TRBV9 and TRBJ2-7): DSGVTQTPKHLITATGQRVTLRCSPRSGDLSVYWYQQSLDQGLQFLIQYYNGEERAKGNILERFSAQQFPDLHSELNLSSLELGDSALYFCASSQSASGDEQYFGPGTRLTVT.

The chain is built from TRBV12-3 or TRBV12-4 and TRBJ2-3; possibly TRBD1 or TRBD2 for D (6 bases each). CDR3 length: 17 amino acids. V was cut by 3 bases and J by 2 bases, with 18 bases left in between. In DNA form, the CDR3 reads TGTGCCAGCAGTTTTTCGGGGGCTAGCGAATACACAGATACGCAGTATTTT. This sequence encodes CASSFSGASEYTDTQYF.

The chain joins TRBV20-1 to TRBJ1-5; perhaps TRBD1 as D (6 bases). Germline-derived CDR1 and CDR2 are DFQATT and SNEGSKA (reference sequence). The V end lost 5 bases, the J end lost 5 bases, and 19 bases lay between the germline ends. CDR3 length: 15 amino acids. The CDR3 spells CSASTLQGMDQPQHF. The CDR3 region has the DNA TGCAGTGCTTCGACTCTTCAGGGGATGGATCAGCCCCAGCATTTT.

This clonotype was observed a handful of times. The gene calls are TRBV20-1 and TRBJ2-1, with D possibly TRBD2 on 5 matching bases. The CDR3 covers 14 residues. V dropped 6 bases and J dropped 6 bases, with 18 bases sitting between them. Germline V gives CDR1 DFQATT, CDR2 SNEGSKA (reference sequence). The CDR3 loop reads CSAQPSFILNEQFF. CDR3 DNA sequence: TGCAGTGCCCAACCTAGCTTTATTCTCAATGAGCAGTTCTTC.

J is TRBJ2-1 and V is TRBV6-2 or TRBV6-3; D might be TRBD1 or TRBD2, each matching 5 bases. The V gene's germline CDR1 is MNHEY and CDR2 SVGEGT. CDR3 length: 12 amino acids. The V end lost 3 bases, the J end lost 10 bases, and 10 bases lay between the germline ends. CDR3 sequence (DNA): TGTGCCAGCAGTTATTTCGAGGGGGAGCAGTTCTTC. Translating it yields CASSYFEGEQFF.

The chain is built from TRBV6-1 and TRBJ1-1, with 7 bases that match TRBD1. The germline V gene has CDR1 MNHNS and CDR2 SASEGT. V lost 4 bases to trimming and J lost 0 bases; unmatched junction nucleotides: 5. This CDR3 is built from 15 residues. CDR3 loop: CASSGDRLLNTEAFF. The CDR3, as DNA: TGTGCCAGCAGTGGGGACAGACTCTTGAACACTGAAGCTTTCTTT.

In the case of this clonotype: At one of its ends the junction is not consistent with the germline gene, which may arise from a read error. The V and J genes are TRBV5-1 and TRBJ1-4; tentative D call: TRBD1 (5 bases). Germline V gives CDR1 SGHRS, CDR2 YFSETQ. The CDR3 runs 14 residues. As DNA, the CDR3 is TGCGCCAGCAGCCTTACCGGGACTAAGGAAAAACTGTTTTTT. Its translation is CASSLTGTKEKLFF. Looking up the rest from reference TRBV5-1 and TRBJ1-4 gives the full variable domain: KAGVTQTPRYLIKTRGQQVTLSCSPISGHRSVSWYQQTPGQGLQFLFEYFSETQRNKGNFPGRFSGRQFSNSRSEMNVSTLELGDSALYLCASSLTGTKEKLFFGSGTQLSVL.

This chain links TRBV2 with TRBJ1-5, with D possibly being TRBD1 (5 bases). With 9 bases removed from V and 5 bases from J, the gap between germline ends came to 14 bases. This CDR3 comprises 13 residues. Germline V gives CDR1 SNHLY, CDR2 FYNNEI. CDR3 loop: CASEQGRDQPQHF. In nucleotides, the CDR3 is TGTGCCAGTGAGCAGGGAAGAGATCAGCCCCAGCATTTT.

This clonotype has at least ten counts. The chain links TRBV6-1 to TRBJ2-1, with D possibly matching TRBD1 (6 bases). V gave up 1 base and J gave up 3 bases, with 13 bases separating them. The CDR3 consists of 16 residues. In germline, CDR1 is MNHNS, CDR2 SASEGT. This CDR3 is CASSEDAGDIYNEQFF. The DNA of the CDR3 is TGTGCCAGCAGTGAAGACGCAGGGGACATCTACAATGAGCAGTTCTTC.

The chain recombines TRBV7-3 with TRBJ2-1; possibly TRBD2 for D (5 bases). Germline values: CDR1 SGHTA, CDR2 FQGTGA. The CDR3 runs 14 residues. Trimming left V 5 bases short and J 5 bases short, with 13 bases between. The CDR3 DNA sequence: TGTGCCAGCAGCCGGGGTTTTGGAAACAATGAGCAGTTCTTC. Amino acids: CASSRGFGNNEQFF.

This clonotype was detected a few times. The DNA of the CDR3 is TGTGCCAGCACTATGACAGGGGCTTATTCACCCCTCCACTTT. Residues: CASTMTGAYSPLHF. The V gene is TRBV2, the J gene TRBJ1-6; 8 bases line up with TRBD1. After removal of 7 bases from V and 8 bases from J, the junction contained 7 bases not matched to a gene. Looked up from germline, CDR1 is SNHLY and CDR2 is FYNNEI. The CDR3 loop spans 14 amino acids.